This record looks at one TCR beta chain sequence and its context. The antigen remains undetermined. This entry is derived from a study of T-cell reconstitution after alpha-beta-depleted transplantation in children. V was shortened by 5 bases and J by 6 bases, with 16 bases between the two germline ends. This CDR3 is built from 13 residues. Germline V lookup: CDR1 SQVTM, CDR2 ANQGSEA. Preparation of the TCRbeta library used unique molecular identifiers. Each CDR3 protein is one row after TCRdb ran MiXCR on the PCR reads. Of hundreds of thousands of distinct CDR3 sequences in the sample, about an eighth were seen once. Overall study findings and caveats: Alpha-beta T cells present about two months after transplant were reported to originate from several hundred expanded graft clones. At one year after transplant, newly produced T cells mostly accounted for T-cell counts and diversity. Day-60 TCRbeta diversity that was high in some patients was derived from surviving recipient T cells and thymic progenitors.

This chain joins TRBV29-1 and TRBJ1-2; D not resolved. The receptor was isolated from a girl aged 2 to 10 with congenital amegakaryocytic thrombocytopenia, due to receive a stem cell transplant. Specimen: PBMCs, collected before TCRalphabeta/CD19-depleted stem cell transplant. CDR3 loop: CSVHALIENGYTF. CDR3 nucleotide sequence: TGCAGCGTTCATGCCCTCATAGAGAATGGCTACACCTTC. The entire variable domain, with the rest obtained from reference TRBV29-1 and TRBJ1-2, is as follows: SAVISQKPSRDICQRGTSLTIQCQVDSQVTMMFWYRQQPGQSLTLIATANQGSEATYESGFVIDKFPISRPNLTFSTLTVSNMSPEDSSIYLCSVHALIENGYTFGSGTRLTVV.